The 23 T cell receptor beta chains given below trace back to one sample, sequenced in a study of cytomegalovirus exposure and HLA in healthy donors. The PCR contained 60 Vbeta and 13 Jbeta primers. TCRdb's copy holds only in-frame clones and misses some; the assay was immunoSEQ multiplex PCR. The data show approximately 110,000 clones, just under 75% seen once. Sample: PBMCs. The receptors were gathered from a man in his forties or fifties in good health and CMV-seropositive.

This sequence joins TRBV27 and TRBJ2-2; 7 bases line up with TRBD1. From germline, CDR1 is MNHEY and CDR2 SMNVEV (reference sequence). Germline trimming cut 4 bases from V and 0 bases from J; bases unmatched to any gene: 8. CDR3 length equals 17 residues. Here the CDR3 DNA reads TGTGCCAGCAGTTCACCTTTGACAGGGACGAACACCGGGGAGCTGTTTTTT. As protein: CASSSPLTGTNTGELFF.

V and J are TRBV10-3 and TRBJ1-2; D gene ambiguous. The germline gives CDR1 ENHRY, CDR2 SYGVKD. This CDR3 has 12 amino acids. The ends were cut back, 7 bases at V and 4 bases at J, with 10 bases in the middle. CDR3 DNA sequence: TGTGCCATCACTTCCGGGTTCTATGGCTACACCTTC. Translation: CAITSGFYGYTF.

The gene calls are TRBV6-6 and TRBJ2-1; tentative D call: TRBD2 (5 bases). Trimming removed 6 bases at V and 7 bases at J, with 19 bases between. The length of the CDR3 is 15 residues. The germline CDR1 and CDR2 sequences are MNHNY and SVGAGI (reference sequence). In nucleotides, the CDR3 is TGTGCCAGCAGCTATGGACTCTACCCTGGGAATGAGCAGTTCTTC. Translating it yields CASSYGLYPGNEQFF.

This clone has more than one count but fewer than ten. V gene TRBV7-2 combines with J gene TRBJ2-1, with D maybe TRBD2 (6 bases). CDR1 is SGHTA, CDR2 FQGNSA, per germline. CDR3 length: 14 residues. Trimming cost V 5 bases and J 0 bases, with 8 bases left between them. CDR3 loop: CASSVDYSYNEQFF. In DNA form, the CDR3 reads TGTGCCAGCAGCGTGGACTACTCCTACAATGAGCAGTTCTTC.

CDR3 DNA: TGTGCCTGGAGTGTATTAGGGGGGGCCTACGAAGGCTACACCTTC. Translation gives CAWSVLGGAYEGYTF. The chain is built from TRBV30 and TRBJ1-2; TRBD1 might be the D (6 bases). V gave up 0 bases and J gave up 8 bases, with 19 bases separating them. The CDR3 runs to 15 residues. The germline V gene has CDR1 GTSNPN and CDR2 SVGIG (reference sequence).

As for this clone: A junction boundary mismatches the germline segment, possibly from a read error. The CDR3 spells CANSSPAVGVSGNTIYF. The CDR3 DNA is TGTGCCAACAGTTCACCGGCGGTAGGGGTCTCTGGAAACACCATATATTTT. The rearrangement uses TRBV28 and TRBJ1-3; D possibly corresponds to TRBD1 (5 bases). There are 17 residues in the CDR3. CDR1 and CDR2 from the germline V gene are MDHEN and SYDVKM.

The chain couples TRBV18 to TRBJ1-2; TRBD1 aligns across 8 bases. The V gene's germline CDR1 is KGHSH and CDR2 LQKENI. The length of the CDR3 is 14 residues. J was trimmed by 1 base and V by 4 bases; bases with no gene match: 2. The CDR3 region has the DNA TGTGCCAGCTCACTTACAGGGGGTAACTATGGCTACACCTTC. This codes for CASSLTGGNYGYTF.

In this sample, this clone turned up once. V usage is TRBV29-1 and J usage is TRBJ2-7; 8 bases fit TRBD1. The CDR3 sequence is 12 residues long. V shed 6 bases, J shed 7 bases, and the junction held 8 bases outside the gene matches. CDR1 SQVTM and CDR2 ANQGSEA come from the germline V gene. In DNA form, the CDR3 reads TGCAGCGTACCCGGGACAGGCGGGGAGCAGTACTTC. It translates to CSVPGTGGEQYF.

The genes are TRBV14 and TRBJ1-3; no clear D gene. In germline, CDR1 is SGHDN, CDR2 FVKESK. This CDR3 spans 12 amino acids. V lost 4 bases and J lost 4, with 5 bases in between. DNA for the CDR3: TGTGCCAGCAGCCGAGGAGGAAACACCATATATTTT. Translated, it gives CASSRGGNTIYF.

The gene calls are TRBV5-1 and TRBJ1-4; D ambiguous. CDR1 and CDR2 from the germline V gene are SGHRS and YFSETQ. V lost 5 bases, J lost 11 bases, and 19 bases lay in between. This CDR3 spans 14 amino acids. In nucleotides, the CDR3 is TGCGCCAGCAGTGGCAACAGTGGAAAGGCTAAACTGTTTTTT. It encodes CASSGNSGKAKLFF.

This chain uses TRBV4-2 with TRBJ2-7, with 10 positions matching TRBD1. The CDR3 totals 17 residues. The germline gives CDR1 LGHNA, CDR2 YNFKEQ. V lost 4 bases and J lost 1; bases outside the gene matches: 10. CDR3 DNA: TGTGCCAGCAGCCCGCGAACCGGGACAGGGGCTTCCTACGAGCAGTACTTC. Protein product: CASSPRTGTGASYEQYF.

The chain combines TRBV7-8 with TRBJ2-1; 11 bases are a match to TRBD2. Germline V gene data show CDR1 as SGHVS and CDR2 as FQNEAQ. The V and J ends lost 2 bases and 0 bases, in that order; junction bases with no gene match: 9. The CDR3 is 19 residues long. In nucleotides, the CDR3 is TGTGCCAGCAGCTTACACCTAGCGGGGGGCCGAAGCTCCTACAATGAGCAGTTCTTC. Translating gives CASSLHLAGGRSSYNEQFF. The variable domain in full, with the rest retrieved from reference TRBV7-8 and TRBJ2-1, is GAGVSQSPRYKVAKRGQDVALRCDPISGHVSLFWYQQALGQGPEFLTYFQNEAQLDKSGLPSDRFFAERPEGSVSTLKIQRTQQEDSAVYLCASSLHLAGGRSSYNEQFFGPGTRLTVL.

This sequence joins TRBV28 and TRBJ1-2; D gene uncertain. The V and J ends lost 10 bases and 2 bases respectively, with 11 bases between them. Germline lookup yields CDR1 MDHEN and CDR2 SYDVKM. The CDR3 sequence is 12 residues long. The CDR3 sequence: CAIGAQNYGYTF. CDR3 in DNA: TGTGCCATTGGAGCGCAGAACTATGGCTACACCTTC.

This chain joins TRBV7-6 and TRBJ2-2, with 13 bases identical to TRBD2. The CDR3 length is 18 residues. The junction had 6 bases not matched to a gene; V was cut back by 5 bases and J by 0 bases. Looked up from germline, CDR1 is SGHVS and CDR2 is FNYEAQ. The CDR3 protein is CASSLAGTSGTNTGELFF. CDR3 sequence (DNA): TGTGCCAGCAGCCTCGCAGGGACTAGCGGGACGAACACCGGGGAGCTGTTTTTT.

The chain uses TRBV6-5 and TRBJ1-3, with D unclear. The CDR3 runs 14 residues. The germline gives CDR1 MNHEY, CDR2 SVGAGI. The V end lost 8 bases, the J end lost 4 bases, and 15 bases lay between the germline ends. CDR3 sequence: CASFSGGHGNTIYF. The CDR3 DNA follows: TGTGCCAGCTTCTCCGGAGGGCACGGAAACACCATATATTTT.

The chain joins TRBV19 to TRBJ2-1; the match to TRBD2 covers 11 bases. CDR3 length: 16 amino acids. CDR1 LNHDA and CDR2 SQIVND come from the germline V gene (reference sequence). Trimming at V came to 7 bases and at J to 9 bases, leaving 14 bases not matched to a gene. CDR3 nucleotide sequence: TGTGCCAGTAACACCCCCCTACTAGCGGGAGTTGGTGAGCAGTTCTTC. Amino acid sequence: CASNTPLLAGVGEQFF.

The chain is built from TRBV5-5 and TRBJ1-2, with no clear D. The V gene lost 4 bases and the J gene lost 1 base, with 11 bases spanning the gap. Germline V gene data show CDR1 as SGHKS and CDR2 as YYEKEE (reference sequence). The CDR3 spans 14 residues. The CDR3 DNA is TGTGCCAGCAGCCCTCGCGTTGGTAACTATGGCTACACCTTC. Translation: CASSPRVGNYGYTF.

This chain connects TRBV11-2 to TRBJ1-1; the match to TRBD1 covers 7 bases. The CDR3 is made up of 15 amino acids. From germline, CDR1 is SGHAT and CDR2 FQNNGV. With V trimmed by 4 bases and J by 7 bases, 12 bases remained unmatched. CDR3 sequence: CASSSRTGTEFEAFF. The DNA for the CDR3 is TGTGCCAGCAGCTCGCGAACCGGGACAGAGTTTGAAGCTTTCTTT.

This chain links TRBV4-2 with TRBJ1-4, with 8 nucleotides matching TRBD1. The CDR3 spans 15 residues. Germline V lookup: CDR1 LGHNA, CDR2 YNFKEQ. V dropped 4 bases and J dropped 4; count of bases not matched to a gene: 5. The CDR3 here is CASSPRTGINEKLFF. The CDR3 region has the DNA TGTGCCAGCAGCCCCCGGACAGGGATTAATGAAAAACTGTTTTTT.

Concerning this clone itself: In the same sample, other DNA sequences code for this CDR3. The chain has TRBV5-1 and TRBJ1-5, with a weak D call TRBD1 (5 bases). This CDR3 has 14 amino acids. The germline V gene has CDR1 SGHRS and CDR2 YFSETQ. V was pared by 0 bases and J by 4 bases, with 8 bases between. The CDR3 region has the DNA TGCGCCAGCAGCTTGGGTGGGGGGAATCAGCCCCAGCATTTT. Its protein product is CASSLGGGNQPQHF.

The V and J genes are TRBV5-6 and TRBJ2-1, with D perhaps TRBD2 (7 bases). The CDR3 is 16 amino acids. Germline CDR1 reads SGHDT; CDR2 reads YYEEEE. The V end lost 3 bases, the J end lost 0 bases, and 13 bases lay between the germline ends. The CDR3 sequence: CASSSWAGASYNEQFF. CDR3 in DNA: TGTGCCAGCAGCTCTTGGGCGGGGGCCTCCTACAATGAGCAGTTCTTC.

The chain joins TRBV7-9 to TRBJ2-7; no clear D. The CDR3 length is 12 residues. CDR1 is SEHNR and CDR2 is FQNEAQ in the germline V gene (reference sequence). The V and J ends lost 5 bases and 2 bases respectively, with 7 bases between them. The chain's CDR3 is CASSPLPYEQYF. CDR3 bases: TGTGCCAGCAGCCCCCTACCCTACGAGCAGTACTTC. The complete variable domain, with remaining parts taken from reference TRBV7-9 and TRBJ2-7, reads DTGVSQNPRHKITKRGQNVTFRCDPISEHNRLYWYRQTLGQGPEFLTYFQNEAQLEKSRLLSDRFSAERPKGSFSTLEIQRTEQGDSAMYLCASSPLPYEQYFGPGTRLTVT.

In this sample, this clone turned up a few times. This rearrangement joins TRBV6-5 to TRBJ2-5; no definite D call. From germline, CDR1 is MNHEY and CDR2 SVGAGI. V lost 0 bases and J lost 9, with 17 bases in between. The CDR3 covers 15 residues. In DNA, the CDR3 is TGTGCCAGCAGTTACTCGCTCCAGGCCCGGCCGGCCCAGTACTTC. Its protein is CASSYSLQARPAQYF.